This T cell receptor (beta chain) emerged from a study of OX40 agonist ivuxolimab in advanced cancers. This CDR3 is built from 15 residues. Per germline, CDR1 SEHNR and CDR2 FQNEAQ (reference sequence). This table comes from immunoSEQ multiplex PCR, and its TCRdb copy is limited to in-frame clones, with some not included. Here the sample spans over 30,000 clones, around 80% being singletons. In the case of this clone: One end of the junction does not line up with germline, which may come from a read error.

V gene TRBV7-9 combines with J gene TRBJ2-2; TRBD1 agrees at 10 bases. The TCR was taken from an adult with an advanced solid tumor such as melanoma, head and neck, liver or kidney cancer. The sequencing here drew on CD4+ or CD8+ T cells sorted from blood, taken in a trial of the OX40 agonist ivuxolimab. The CDR3 here is CASSRTGGVTEELFF. In DNA form, the CDR3 reads TGTGCCAGCAGCAGGACAGGGGGTGTAACCGAGGAGCTGTTTTTT.